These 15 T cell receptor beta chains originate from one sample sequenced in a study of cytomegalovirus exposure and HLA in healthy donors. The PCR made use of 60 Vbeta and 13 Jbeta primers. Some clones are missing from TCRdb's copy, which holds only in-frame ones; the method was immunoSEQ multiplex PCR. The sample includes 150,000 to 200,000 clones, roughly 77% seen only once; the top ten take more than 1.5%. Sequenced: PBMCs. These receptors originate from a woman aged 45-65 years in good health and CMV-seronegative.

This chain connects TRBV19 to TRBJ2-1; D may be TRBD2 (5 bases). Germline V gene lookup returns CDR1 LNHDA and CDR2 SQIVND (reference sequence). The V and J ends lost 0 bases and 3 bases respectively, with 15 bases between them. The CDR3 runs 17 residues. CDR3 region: CASSIEGGVGSYNEQFF. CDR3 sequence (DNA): TGTGCCAGTAGTATAGAGGGTGGAGTGGGGAGCTACAATGAGCAGTTCTTC.

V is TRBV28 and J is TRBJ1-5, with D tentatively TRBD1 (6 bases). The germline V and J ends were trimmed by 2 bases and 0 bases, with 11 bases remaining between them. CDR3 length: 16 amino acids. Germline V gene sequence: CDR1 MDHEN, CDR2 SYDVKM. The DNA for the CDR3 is TGTGCCAGCAGTTTAGCCGGACAGTATAGCAATCAGCCCCAGCATTTT. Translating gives CASSLAGQYSNQPQHF.

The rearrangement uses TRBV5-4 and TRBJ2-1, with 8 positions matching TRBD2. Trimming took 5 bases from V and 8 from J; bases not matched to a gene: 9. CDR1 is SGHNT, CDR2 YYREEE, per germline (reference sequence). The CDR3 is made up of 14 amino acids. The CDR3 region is CASRAGGLIYEQFF. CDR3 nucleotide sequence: TGTGCCAGCAGGGCGGGAGGCCTTATCTATGAGCAGTTCTTC.

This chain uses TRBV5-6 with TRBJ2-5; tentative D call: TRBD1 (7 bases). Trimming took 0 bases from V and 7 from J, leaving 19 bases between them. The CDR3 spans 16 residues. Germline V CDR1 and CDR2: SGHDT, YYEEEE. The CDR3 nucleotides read TGTGCCAGCAGCTTGGACAGGGGTTTGGACTACGGGACCCAGTACTTC. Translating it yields CASSLDRGLDYGTQYF.

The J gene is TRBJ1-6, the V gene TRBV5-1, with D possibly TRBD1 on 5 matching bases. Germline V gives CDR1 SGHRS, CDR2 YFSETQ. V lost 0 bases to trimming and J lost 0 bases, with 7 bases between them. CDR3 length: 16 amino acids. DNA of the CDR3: TGCGCCAGCAGCTTGGGGGGCAACTCCTATAATTCACCCCTCCACTTT. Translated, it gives CASSLGGNSYNSPLHF.

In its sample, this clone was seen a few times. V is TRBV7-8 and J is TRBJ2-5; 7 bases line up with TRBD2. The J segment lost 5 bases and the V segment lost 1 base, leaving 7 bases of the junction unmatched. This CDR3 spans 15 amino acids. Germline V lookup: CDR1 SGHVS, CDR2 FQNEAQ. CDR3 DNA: TGTGCCAGCAGCTTAGGGGAGGGTGATTCGGAGACCCAGTACTTC. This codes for CASSLGEGDSETQYF.

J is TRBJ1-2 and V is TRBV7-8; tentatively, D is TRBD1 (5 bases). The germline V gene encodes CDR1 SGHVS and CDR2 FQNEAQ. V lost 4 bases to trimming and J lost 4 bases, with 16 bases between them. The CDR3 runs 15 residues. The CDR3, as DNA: TGTGCCAGCAGCTCACCGGGAGGGGTTGCCTATGGCTACACCTTC. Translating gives CASSSPGGVAYGYTF.

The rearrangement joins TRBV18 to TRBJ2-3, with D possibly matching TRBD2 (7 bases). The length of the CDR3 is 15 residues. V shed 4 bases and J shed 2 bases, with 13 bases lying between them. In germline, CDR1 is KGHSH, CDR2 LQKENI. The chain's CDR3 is CASSLRRGPTDTQYF. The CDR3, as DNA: TGTGCCAGCTCACTCAGGCGGGGGCCCACAGATACGCAGTATTTT. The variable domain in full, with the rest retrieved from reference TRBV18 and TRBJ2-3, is NAGVMQNPRHLVRRRGQEARLRCSPMKGHSHVYWYRQLPEEGLKFMVYLQKENIIDESGMPKERFSAEFPKEGPSILRIQQVVRGDSAAYFCASSLRRGPTDTQYFGPGTRLTVL.

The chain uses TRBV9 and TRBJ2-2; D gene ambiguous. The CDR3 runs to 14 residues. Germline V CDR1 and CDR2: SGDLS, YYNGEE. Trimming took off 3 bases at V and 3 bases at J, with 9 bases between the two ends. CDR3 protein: CASSARRDTGELFF. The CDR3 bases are TGTGCCAGCAGCGCCCGCCGGGACACCGGGGAGCTGTTTTTT.

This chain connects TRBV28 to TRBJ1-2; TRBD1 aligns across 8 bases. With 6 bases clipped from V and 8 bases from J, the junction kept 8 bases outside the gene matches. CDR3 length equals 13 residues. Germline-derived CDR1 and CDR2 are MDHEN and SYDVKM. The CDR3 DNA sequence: TGTGCCAGCAGATCCACAGGGGACAGGGGCTACACCTTC. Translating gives CASRSTGDRGYTF.

CDR3 sequence: CASSLYGDYGYTF. The CDR3 region has the DNA TGTGCCAGCAGTTTATACGGGGATTATGGCTACACCTTC. V gene TRBV27 combines with J gene TRBJ1-2; D is unresolved. Germline V lookup: CDR1 MNHEY, CDR2 SMNVEV (reference sequence). The CDR3 length is 13 residues. Trimming cost V 1 base and J 5 bases, with 8 bases left between them.

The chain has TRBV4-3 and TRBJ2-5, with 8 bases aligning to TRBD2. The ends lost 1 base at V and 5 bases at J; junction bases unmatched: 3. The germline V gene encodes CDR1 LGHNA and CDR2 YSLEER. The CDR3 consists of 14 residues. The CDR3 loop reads CASSQGGLVETQYF. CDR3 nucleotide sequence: TGCGCCAGCAGCCAAGGGGGACTAGTCGAGACCCAGTACTTC.

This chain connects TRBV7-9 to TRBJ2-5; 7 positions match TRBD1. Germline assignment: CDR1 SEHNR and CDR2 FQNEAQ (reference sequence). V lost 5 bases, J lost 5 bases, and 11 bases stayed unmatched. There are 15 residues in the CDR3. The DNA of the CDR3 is TGTGCCAGCAGCATCTCCGGGACAGACATTGAGACCCAGTACTTC. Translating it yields CASSISGTDIETQYF.

CDR3: CASSPRAGLETQYF. For the CDR3, the DNA is TGTGCCAGCAGTCCACGGGCAGGGTTAGAGACCCAGTACTTC. The chain has TRBV28 and TRBJ2-5, with a weak D call TRBD1 (5 bases). Germline V gene sequence: CDR1 MDHEN, CDR2 SYDVKM. V dropped 5 bases and J dropped 4 bases, with 14 bases sitting between them. The CDR3 spans 14 residues. The whole variable domain, filled in from reference TRBV28 and TRBJ2-5, reads DVKVTQSSRYLVKRTGEKVFLECVQDMDHENMFWYRQDPGLGLRLIYFSYDVKMKEKGDIPEGYSVSREKKERFSLILESASTNQTSMYLCASSPRAGLETQYFGPGTRLLVL.

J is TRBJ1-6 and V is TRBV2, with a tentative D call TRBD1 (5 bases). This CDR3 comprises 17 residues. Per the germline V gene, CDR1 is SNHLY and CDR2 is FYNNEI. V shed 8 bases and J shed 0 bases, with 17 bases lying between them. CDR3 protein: CASRGTATSSYNSPLHF. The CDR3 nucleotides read TGTGCCAGCCGGGGGACCGCCACTAGCTCCTATAATTCACCCCTCCACTTT.